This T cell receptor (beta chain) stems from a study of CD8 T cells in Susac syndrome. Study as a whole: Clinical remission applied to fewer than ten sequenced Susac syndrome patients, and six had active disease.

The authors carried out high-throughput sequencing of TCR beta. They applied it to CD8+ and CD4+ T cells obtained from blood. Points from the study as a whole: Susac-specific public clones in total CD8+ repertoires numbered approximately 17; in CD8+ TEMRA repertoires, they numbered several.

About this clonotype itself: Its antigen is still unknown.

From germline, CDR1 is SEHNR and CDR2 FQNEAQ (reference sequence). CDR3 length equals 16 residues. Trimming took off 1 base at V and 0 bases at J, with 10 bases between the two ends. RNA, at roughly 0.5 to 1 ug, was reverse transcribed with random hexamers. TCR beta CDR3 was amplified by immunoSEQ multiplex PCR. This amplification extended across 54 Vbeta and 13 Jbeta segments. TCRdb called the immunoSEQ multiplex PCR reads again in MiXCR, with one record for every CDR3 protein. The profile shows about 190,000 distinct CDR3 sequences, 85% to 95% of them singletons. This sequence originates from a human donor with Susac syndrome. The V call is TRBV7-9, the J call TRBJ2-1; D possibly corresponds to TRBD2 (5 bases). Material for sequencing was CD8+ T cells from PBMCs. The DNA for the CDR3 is TGTGCCAGCAGCTTAGAAGGACTCTACTCCTACAATGAGCAGTTCTTC. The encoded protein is CASSLEGLYSYNEQFF.